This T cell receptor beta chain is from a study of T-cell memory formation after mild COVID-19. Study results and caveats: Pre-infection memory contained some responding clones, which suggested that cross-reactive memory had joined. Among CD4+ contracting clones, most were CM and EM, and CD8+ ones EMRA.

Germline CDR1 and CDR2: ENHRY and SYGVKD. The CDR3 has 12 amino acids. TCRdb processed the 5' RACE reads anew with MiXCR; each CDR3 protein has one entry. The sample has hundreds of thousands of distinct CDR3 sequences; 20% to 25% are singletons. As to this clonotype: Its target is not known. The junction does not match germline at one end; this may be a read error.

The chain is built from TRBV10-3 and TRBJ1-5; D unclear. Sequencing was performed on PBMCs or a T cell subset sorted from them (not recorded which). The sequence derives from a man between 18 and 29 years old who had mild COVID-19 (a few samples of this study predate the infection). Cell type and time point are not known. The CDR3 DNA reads TGTGCCATTGGATTGGGCAACCAGCCCCAGCATTTT. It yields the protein CAIGLGNQPQHF.